Below, 19 T cell receptor beta chains from the same sample are listed, as sequenced in a study of OX40 agonist ivuxolimab in advanced cancers. Produced via immunoSEQ multiplex PCR; TCRdb's table is partial and in-frame only. The sample contains about 48,000 clones, 75% to 90% of which appear only once. Sequencing was performed on CD4+ or CD8+ T cells sorted from blood, taken in a trial of the OX40 agonist ivuxolimab. The receptors originated from an adult with an advanced solid tumor such as melanoma, head and neck, liver or kidney cancer.

The chain uses TRBV6-4 and TRBJ2-7, with 7 bases fitting TRBD1. Germline lookup yields CDR1 MRHNA and CDR2 SNTAGT. The CDR3 is 17 residues long. The V segment lost 0 bases and the J segment 2 bases; nucleotides outside the gene matches: 10. The CDR3 bases are TGTGCCAGCAGTGACTCGAGACAGGGAGCGCCACCCTACGAGCAGTACTTC. It is translated as CASSDSRQGAPPYEQYF.

The rearrangement links TRBV10-3 to TRBJ1-1; D uncertain. The CDR3 is 13 residues long. Trimming took off 8 bases at V and 0 bases at J, with 10 bases between the two ends. Germline V gene sequence: CDR1 ENHRY, CDR2 SYGVKD. This CDR3 is CAISVEMNTEAFF. DNA of the CDR3: TGTGCCATCTCAGTGGAGATGAACACTGAAGCTTTCTTT.

The chain recombines TRBV9 with TRBJ2-5; 11 nucleotides agree with TRBD2. The CDR3 has 16 amino acids. The germline V gene encodes CDR1 SGDLS and CDR2 YYNGEE. J was trimmed by 2 bases and V by 3 bases; bases with no gene match: 6. The CDR3 nucleotides are TGTGCCAGCAGCGCCCGGGCTAGCGGGGGGCAAGAGACCCAGTACTTC. This translates into CASSARASGGQETQYF.

This clone was counted only a few times. The chain links TRBV7-9 to TRBJ2-7, with no clear D. The germline V gene encodes CDR1 SEHNR and CDR2 FQNEAQ (reference sequence). The length of the CDR3 is 13 residues. The V gene lost 5 bases and the J gene lost 0 bases, with 8 bases spanning the gap. CDR3 sequence reads: CASSPGHSYEQYF. CDR3 DNA sequence: TGTGCCAGCAGCCCTGGGCACTCCTACGAGCAGTACTTC.

V is TRBV27 and J is TRBJ2-1, with 8 bases identical to TRBD2. V was clipped by 5 bases and J by 5 bases; unmatched bases: 11. The CDR3 has 16 residues. CDR1 is MNHEY, CDR2 SMNVEV, per germline (reference sequence). CDR3 region: CASSPQGAGRDNEQFF. DNA for the CDR3: TGTGCCAGCAGTCCGCAGGGAGCCGGGAGGGACAATGAGCAGTTCTTC.

The chain combines TRBV19 with TRBJ1-2, with 7 bases identical to TRBD1. The CDR3 is made up of 14 amino acids. After removal of 9 bases from V and 7 bases from J, the junction contained 14 bases not matched to a gene. The V gene's germline CDR1 is LNHDA and CDR2 SQIVND (reference sequence). The CDR3 nucleotides are TGTGCCAGCTCGTACAGGGGTAGTATTCTTGGCTACACCTTC. Encoded protein: CASSYRGSILGYTF.

The chain carries TRBV9 and TRBJ1-2; D not resolved. The CDR3 has 12 residues. Germline-derived CDR1 and CDR2 are SGDLS and YYNGEE. The germline V and J ends were trimmed by 3 bases and 8 bases, with 11 bases remaining between them. The CDR3 here is CASSARPGGYTF. CDR3 DNA: TGTGCCAGCAGCGCCCGACCCGGAGGCTACACCTTC.

V and J are TRBV18 and TRBJ1-2, with D maybe TRBD1 (5 bases). Germline V gives CDR1 KGHSH, CDR2 LQKENI. Trimming removed 3 bases from V and 3 bases from J, with 8 bases in between. CDR3 length: 13 amino acids. The CDR3 nucleotides are TGTGCCAGCTCACCGTCACAGGACTATGGCTACACCTTC. This translates into CASSPSQDYGYTF.

This chain links TRBV6-6 with TRBJ2-3; D perhaps matches TRBD2 (5 bases). V dropped 0 bases and J dropped 4 bases, with 14 bases sitting between them. Looked up from germline, CDR1 is MNHNY and CDR2 is SVGAGI (reference sequence). This CDR3 region has 16 residues. This CDR3 reads CASSYSGLLSPDTQYF. The CDR3 DNA is TGTGCCAGCAGTTACTCCGGACTCCTTAGTCCAGATACGCAGTATTTT.

The chain couples TRBV7-9 to TRBJ1-2; D unresolved. Deletions cut 1 base from V and 7 bases from J, with 13 bases between. The CDR3 is 14 residues long. Germline-derived CDR1 and CDR2 are SEHNR and FQNEAQ (reference sequence). For the CDR3, the DNA is TGTGCCAGCAGCTTAGAACACCTGAGGAGTGGCTACACCTTC. Protein: CASSLEHLRSGYTF.

This rearrangement joins TRBV7-3 to TRBJ2-6, with D unresolved. Germline V gene lookup returns CDR1 SGHTA and CDR2 FQGTGA. The germline V and J ends were trimmed by 5 bases and 2 bases, with 7 bases remaining between them. This CDR3 is built from 14 residues. CDR3 sequence reads: CASSPSAGANVLTF. In DNA, the CDR3 is TGTGCCAGCAGCCCGTCGGCTGGGGCCAACGTCCTGACTTTC.

The J gene is TRBJ1-2, the V gene TRBV4-1, with no clear D. The CDR3 consists of 15 residues. Deletions cut 0 bases from V and 4 bases from J, with 12 bases between. The V gene's germline CDR1 is MGHRA and CDR2 YSYEKL. The CDR3 region has the DNA TGCGCCAGCAGCCAAGAAGGAAGAGCACCCTATGGCTACACCTTC. This encodes CASSQEGRAPYGYTF.

The rearrangement uses TRBV18 and TRBJ1-2; D possibly corresponds to TRBD1 (5 bases). This CDR3 is built from 15 residues. Trimming took 3 bases from V and 4 from J, leaving 15 bases between them. Germline lookup yields CDR1 KGHSH and CDR2 LQKENI. The CDR3 DNA reads as TGTGCCAGCTCACCCGAACAGACAGCCATCTATGGCTACACCTTC. Its translation: CASSPEQTAIYGYTF.

V is TRBV7-2 and J is TRBJ2-5, with D tentatively TRBD2 (6 bases). The CDR3 sequence is 14 residues long. Germline CDR1 SGHTA, CDR2 FQGNSA. V was shortened by 4 bases and J by 2 bases, with 11 bases between the two germline ends. The DNA for the CDR3 is TGTGCCAGCAGCTCGGGGGATGTTCAAGAGACCCAGTACTTC. Protein product: CASSSGDVQETQYF.

The rearrangement links TRBV10-3 to TRBJ2-2; TRBD1 matches 7 bases. The germline CDR1 and CDR2 sequences are ENHRY and SYGVKD. J gave up 1 base and V 2 bases, and 4 bases lay outside the gene matches. CDR3 length: 16 residues. The CDR3 region is CAISERTGLNTGELFF. The CDR3 DNA sequence: TGTGCCATCAGTGAGCGGACAGGCTTGAACACCGGGGAGCTGTTTTTT.

CDR3 nucleotides: TGTGCCTGGAGTGTAAACAGGGGCACCGGGGAGCTGTTTTTT. Its protein product is CAWSVNRGTGELFF. The V and J genes are TRBV30 and TRBJ2-2; 7 positions agree with TRBD1. Losses at the gene ends were 0 bases for V and 4 bases for J; bases not matched to a gene: 2. Germline lookup yields CDR1 GTSNPN and CDR2 SVGIG (reference sequence). This CDR3 is 14 amino acids long.

The CDR3 bases are TGTGCCAGTACCCGAGGGGCAGCTGCCCCAGGAAACACCATATATTTT. Protein sequence: CASTRGAAAPGNTIYF. This sequence joins TRBV19 and TRBJ1-3; possible D gene TRBD1, 5 bases. Germline lookup yields CDR1 LNHDA and CDR2 SQIVND (reference sequence). The CDR3 runs to 16 residues. The V end was cut by 7 bases, the J end by 4 bases, with 20 bases between.

This clone was observed once. The rearrangement links TRBV18 to TRBJ1-4; D may be TRBD1 (5 bases). The CDR3 is 14 residues long. V was trimmed by 3 bases and J by 8 bases, leaving 13 bases between them. Germline V gene lookup returns CDR1 KGHSH and CDR2 LQKENI. CDR3 loop: CASSPWGQEEKLFF. For the CDR3, the DNA is TGTGCCAGCTCACCGTGGGGCCAGGAGGAAAAACTGTTTTTT. The entire variable domain, with the rest obtained from reference TRBV18 and TRBJ1-4, is as follows: NAGVMQNPRHLVRRRGQEARLRCSPMKGHSHVYWYRQLPEEGLKFMVYLQKENIIDESGMPKERFSAEFPKEGPSILRIQQVVRGDSAAYFCASSPWGQEEKLFFGSGTQLSVL.

The V and J genes are TRBV19 and TRBJ1-2, with 9 bases fitting TRBD1. Trimming removed 5 bases from V and 9 bases from J; junction bases left unmatched: 10. Germline V lookup: CDR1 LNHDA, CDR2 SQIVND (reference sequence). This CDR3 comprises 14 residues. This CDR3 is CASSFLDRGIRYTF. The CDR3 bases are TGTGCCAGTAGTTTCCTGGACAGGGGTATACGCTACACCTTC.